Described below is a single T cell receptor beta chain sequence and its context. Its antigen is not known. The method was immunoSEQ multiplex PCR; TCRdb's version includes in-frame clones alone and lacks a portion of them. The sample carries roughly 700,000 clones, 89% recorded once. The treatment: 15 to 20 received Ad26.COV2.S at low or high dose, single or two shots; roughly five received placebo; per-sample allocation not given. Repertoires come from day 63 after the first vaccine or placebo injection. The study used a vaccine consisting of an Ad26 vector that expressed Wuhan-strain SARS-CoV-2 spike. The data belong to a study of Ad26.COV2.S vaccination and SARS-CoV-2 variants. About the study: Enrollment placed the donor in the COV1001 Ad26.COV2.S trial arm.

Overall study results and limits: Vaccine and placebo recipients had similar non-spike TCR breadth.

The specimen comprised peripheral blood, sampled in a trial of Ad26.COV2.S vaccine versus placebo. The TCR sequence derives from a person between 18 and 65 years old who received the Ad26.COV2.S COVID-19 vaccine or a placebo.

CDR3 protein: CASSQEAQTRIYEQYF. The CDR3 nucleotides read TGCGCCAGCAGCCAAGAGGCCCAGACTAGGATCTACGAGCAGTACTTC. The V gene is TRBV4-1, the J gene TRBJ2-7; TRBD2 might be the D (6 bases). Between the trimmed V and J ends, which lost 0 bases and 3 bases, there was a span of 15 bases. CDR1 is MGHRA and CDR2 is YSYEKL in the germline V gene. There are 16 residues in the CDR3.